This record covers a single T cell receptor (beta chain). The CDR3 length is 15 residues. The germline V gene has CDR1 SQVTM and CDR2 ANQGSEA. V was trimmed by 4 bases and J by 5 bases, leaving 20 bases between them. This specimen comes from a study of blood T cell repertoires in COVID-19. Study-wide background: Samples came from the United States, Italy and Spain, spanning acute and convalescent COVID-19. PBMCs, B-cell-depleted T cells, or T cells provided the cDNA or gDNA that made up the material.

Original data processing: Estimates of nucleated cell counts were drawn from the amplification of reference gene primers. TCRdb keeps only in-frame clones here, not all; method: immunoSEQ multiplex PCR. V and J calls and clone size are those listed in that table; D and trimming were worked out from the DNA. Here the sample spans fewer than 300,000 clones, over 65% being singletons. Specimen: peripheral blood. This rearrangement joins TRBV29-1 to TRBJ1-1, with D tentatively TRBD1 (5 bases). This clonotype was obtained from an elderly woman with acute or convalescent COVID-19. CDR3 amino acids: CSVAPTDSRGTEAFF. In DNA form, the CDR3 reads TGCAGCGTTGCCCCAACGGACTCCCGGGGGACTGAAGCTTTCTTT.